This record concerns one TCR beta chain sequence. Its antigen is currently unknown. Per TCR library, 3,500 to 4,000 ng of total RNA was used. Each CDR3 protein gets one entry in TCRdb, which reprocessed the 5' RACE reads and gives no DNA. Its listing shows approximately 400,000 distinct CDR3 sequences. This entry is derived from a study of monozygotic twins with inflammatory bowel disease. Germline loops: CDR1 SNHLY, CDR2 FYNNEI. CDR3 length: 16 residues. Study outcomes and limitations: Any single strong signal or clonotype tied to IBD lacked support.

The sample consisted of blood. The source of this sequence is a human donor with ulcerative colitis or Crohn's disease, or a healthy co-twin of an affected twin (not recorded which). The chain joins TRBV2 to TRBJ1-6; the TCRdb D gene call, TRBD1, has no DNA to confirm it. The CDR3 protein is CASSAGTRGYNSPLHF.